The entry below gives a single T cell receptor beta chain sequence along with its context. The data were taken from a study of blood T cells in healthy people across ages. About the research overall: Every two T cells gave about one barcoded beta molecule via template switching.

Next came a second PCR, run for about 6 to 11 cycles, which used a sample-barcoded 5' primer along with a J-beta primer mix. MiXCR was run by TCRdb on the 5' RACE reads, yielding one entry per CDR3 protein. The sample includes hundreds of thousands of distinct CDR3 sequences, about 27% of them seen just once. This CDR3 is built from 13 residues. Germline CDR1 reads SGHTA; CDR2 reads FQGNSA. Separately, the same data were catalogued under a study of T cells of mothers and their children.

The V gene is TRBV7-2, the J gene TRBJ2-5; unclear D gene. The assigned J gene may be wrong: the sequence end matches TRBJ2-7 better. The sequence came from a boy aged 2-9 years in good health. The sample was blood. The DNA of the CDR3 is TGTGCCAGCAGAAAAGCGACCTCCTACGAGCAGTACTTC. Translated: CASRKATSYEQYF.